Described below is a single T cell receptor beta chain sequence and its context. The sample is drawn from a study of blood T cell repertoires in COVID-19. Study context: Italy, Spain and the United States were the sources of the convalescent and acute COVID-19 samples. Sources were T cells, B-cell-depleted T cells, or PBMCs; the material itself was cDNA or gDNA.

Source study methods: Scientists estimated how many nucleated cells there were by amplifying reference gene primers. The method was immunoSEQ multiplex PCR; TCRdb's version includes in-frame clones alone and lacks a portion of them. The DNA was the basis for D and trimming; V, J and clone size are from that table. Counted here are 65,000 to 85,000 clones, approximately 89% occurring once; the ten biggest clones make up roughly 8.8%. Germline values: CDR1 MNHEY, CDR2 SMNVEV (reference sequence). The junction had 14 bases not matched to a gene; V was cut back by 8 bases and J by 8 bases. CDR3 length: 15 residues.

The rearrangement links TRBV27 to TRBJ2-1; TRBD2 matches at 8 bases. Sequenced: peripheral blood. The TCR originated in a man over 45 with active COVID-19. CDR3 nucleotide sequence: TGTGCCAGCGGCTCTGGGTCGGGGGGGCCCCATGAGCAGTTCTTC. It encodes CASGSGSGGPHEQFF.